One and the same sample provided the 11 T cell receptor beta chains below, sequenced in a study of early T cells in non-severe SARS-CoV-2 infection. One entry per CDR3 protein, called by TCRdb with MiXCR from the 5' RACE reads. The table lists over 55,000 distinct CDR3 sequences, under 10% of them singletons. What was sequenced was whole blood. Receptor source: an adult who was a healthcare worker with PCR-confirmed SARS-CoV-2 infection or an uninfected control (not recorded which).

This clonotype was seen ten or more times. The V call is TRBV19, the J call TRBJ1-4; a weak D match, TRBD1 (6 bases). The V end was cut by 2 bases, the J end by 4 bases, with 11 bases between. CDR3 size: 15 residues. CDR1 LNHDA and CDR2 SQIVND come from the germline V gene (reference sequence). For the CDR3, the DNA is TGTGCCAGTAGTATAAGGGGGAATTTTAATGAAAAACTGTTTTTT. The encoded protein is CASSIRGNFNEKLFF.

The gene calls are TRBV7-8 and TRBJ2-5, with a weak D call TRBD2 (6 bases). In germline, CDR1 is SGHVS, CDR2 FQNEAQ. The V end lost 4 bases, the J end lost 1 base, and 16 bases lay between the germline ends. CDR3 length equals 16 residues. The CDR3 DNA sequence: TGTGCCAGCAGCTCCGAATTTCTAGCGTTCCAAGAGACCCAGTACTTC. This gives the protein CASSSEFLAFQETQYF.

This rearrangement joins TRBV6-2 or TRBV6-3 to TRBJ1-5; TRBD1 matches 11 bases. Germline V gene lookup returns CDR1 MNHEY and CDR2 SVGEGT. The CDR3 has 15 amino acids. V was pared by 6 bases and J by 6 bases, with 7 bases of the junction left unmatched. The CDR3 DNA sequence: TGTGCCAGCAGGCCCGGGGGACAGGGGGTTCAGCCCCAGCATTTT. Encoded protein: CASRPGGQGVQPQHF.

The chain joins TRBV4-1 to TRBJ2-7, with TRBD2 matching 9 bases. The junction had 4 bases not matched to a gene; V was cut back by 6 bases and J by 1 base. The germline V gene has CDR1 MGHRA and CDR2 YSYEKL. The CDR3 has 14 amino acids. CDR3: CASRRAGGSYEQYF. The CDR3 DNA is TGCGCCAGCAGGAGGGCGGGAGGGTCCTACGAGCAGTACTTC.

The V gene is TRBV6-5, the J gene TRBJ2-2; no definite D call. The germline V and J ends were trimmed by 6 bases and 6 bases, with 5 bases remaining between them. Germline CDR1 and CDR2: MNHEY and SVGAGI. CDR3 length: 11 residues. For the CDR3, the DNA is TGTGCCAGCAGGCGCGCCGGGGAGCTGTTTTTT. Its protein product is CASRRAGELFF.

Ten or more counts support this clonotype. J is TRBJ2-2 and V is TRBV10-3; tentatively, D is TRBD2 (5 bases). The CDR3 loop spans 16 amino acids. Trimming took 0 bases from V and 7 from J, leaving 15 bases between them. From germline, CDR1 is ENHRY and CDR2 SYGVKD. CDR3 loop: CAISESDEGVSGELFF. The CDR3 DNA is TGTGCCATCAGTGAGTCCGATGAGGGAGTGAGCGGGGAGCTGTTTTTT.

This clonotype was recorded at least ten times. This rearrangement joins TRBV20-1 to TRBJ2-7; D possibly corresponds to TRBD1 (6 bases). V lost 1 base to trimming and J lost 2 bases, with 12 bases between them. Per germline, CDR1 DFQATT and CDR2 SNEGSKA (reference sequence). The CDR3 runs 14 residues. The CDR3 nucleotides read TGCAGTGCTAGAGTAGGGGGAGCCACCTACGAGCAGTACTTC. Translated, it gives CSARVGGATYEQYF.

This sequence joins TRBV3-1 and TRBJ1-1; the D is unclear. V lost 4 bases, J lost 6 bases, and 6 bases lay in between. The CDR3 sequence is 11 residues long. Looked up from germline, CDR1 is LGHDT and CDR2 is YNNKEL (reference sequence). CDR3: CASSRPPEAFF. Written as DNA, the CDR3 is TGTGCCAGCAGCCGCCCCCCTGAAGCTTTCTTT.

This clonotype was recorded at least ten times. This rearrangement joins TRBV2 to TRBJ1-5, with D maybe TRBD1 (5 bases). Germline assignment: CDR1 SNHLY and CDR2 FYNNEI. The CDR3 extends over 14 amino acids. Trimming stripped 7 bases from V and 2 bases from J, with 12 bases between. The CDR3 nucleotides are TGTGCCAGCACCAGGGACCGGGGCAATCAGCCCCAGCATTTT. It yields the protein CASTRDRGNQPQHF.

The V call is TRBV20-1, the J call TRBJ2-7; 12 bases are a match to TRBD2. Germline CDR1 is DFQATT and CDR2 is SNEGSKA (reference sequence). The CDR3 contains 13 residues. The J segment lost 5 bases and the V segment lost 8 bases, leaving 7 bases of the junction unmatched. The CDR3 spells CSTLAGGPHEQYF. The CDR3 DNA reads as TGCAGTACCCTAGCGGGAGGGCCTCACGAGCAGTACTTC.

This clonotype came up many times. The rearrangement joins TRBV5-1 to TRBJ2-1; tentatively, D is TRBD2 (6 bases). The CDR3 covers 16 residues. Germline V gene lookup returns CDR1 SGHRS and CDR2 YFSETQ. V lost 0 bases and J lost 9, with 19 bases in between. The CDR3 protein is CASSLGGGVISGEQFF. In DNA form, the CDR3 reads TGCGCCAGCAGCTTGGGAGGAGGCGTAATTAGCGGTGAGCAGTTCTTC.